A selection of T cell receptor beta chains follows, all from one sample in a study of graft-versus-host responses after intestinal transplantation. Using immunoSEQ multiplex PCR, the repertoire was profiled, and TCRdb retains in-frame clones only, with some absent. The sample yields 40,000 to 45,000 clones, approximately 95% seen once. These receptors have no known antigen. Source: unstimulated CD8+ T cells sorted from spleen or lymph node cells, taken before transplant. The receptors here all came from a human donor who was the organ donor for an intestinal transplant. CDR3s include the opening cysteine and the closing phenylalanine or tryptophan. A D gene is named only where the DNA matches it firmly. Not all rows give a size; the values are once, few, many and, for expanded clones, a class.

cdr3_length	v_call	j_call	clone_size	d_call	cdr3_aa	cdr3_nt
16	TRBV9	TRBJ1-3	few	TRBD1	CASSGGDRGPGNTIYF	TGTGCCAGCAGCGGAGGGGACAGGGGGCCGGGAAACACCATATATTTT
18	TRBV6-1	TRBJ1-5	-	TRBD1	CASSEALLGQGMYQPQHF	TGTGCCAGCAGTGAAGCGCTTCTGGGACAGGGGATGTATCAGCCCCAGCATTTT
14	TRBV7-2	TRBJ1-5	-	-	CASSPWDSNQPQHF	TGTGCCAGCAGCCCTTGGGATAGCAATCAGCCCCAGCATTTT
12	TRBV7-9	TRBJ2-7	-	-	CASSFNRDEQYF	TGTGCCAGCAGCTTTAACAGGGACGAGCAGTACTTC
16	TRBV4-3	TRBJ2-7	-	-	CASSQGLRTASYEQYF	TGCGCCAGCAGCCAAGGGTTACGGACAGCCTCCTACGAGCAGTACTTC
15	TRBV27	TRBJ2-7	-	-	CASSWTGSSSYEQYF	TGTGCCAGCAGTTGGACCGGGTCTAGCTCCTACGAGCAGTACTTC
15	TRBV5-1	TRBJ2-3	-	TRBD2	CASSYGLAGTDTQYF	TGCGCCAGCAGCTACGGACTAGCGGGCACAGATACGCAGTATTTT
16	TRBV6-4	TRBJ2-1	-	TRBD2	CASSDKASGGSNEQFF	TGTGCCAGCAGTGACAAGGCTAGCGGGGGGTCCAATGAGCAGTTCTTC
14	TRBV10-2	TRBJ2-3	-	TRBD2	CASSLSGGADTQYF	TGCGCCAGCAGCCTGAGCGGGGGGGCAGATACGCAGTATTTT
13	TRBV29-1	TRBJ2-3	-	-	CSVEDLGRDTQYF	TGCAGCGTTGAAGATCTTGGGAGAGATACGCAGTATTTT
14	TRBV5-5	TRBJ2-1	-	-	CASSPGWSADEQFF	TGTGCCAGCAGCCCCGGGTGGAGCGCAGATGAGCAGTTCTTC
16	TRBV13	TRBJ2-5	-	TRBD2	CASSWRLAGEKETQYF	TGTGCCAGCAGCTGGAGACTAGCGGGGGAGAAAGAGACCCAGTACTTC
15	TRBV13	TRBJ1-2	once	-	CASSAKMEWPYGYTF	TGTGCCAGCAGCGCCAAGATGGAGTGGCCCTATGGCTACACCTTC
13	TRBV7-3	TRBJ2-5	-	-	CASSLNPSETQYF	TGTGCCAGCAGCTTAAATCCGTCGGAGACCCAGTACTTC
11	TRBV6-6	TRBJ2-5	-	-	CASSLGETQYF	TGTGCCAGCAGTCTTGGAGAGACCCAGTACTTC
20	TRBV4-1	TRBJ2-5	-	TRBD2	CASSQRSGLAGGGLTETQYF	TGCGCCAGCAGCCAGCGCTCCGGACTAGCGGGGGGGGGTTTGACGGAGACCCAGTACTTC
14	TRBV4-3	TRBJ2-7	-	-	CASSEGRSGYEQYF	TGCGCCAGCAGCGAGGGACGGTCGGGCTACGAGCAGTACTTC
14	TRBV5-1	TRBJ1-4	-	-	CASSLAGWWEKLFF	TGCGCCAGCAGCTTGGCTGGCTGGTGGGAAAAACTGTTTTTT
14	TRBV2	TRBJ2-7	-	-	CARETVSGRNEQYF	TGTGCCAGAGAGACAGTTTCGGGGAGAAACGAGCAGTACTTC
16	TRBV11-2	TRBJ2-1	few	-	CASSLLFTSSVNEQFF	TGTGCCAGCAGCTTACTTTTCACTAGCTCTGTCAATGAGCAGTTCTTC
15	TRBV9	TRBJ2-4	-	-	CASSGRGDDKNIQYF	TGTGCCAGCAGCGGCAGAGGAGACGACAAAAACATTCAGTACTTC
18	TRBV11-2	TRBJ2-7	-	-	CASSLYPINPASVEEQYF	TGTGCCAGCAGCTTATATCCCATTAACCCAGCGAGCGTGGAAGAGCAGTACTTC
17	TRBV4-1	TRBJ2-5	once	-	CASSHRRGSGSSQTQYF	TGCGCCAGCAGCCACCGAAGGGGGAGTGGGTCTAGTCAGACCCAGTACTTC
15	TRBV7-8	TRBJ2-1	-	TRBD1	CASSGDRESVYEQFF	TGTGCCAGCAGCGGAGACAGGGAGTCGGTCTATGAGCAGTTCTTC
14	TRBV4-1	TRBJ2-5	-	TRBD2	CASSQSSGGAGQYF	TGCGCCAGCAGCCAGTCTAGCGGGGGGGCCGGCCAGTACTTC
15	TRBV30	TRBJ2-7	-	-	CAWSVYPLMIDEQYF	TGTGCCTGGAGTGTATACCCTCTTATGATCGACGAGCAGTACTTC
15	TRBV9	TRBJ2-3	-	TRBD1	CASSPRTGPGDTQYF	TGTGCCAGCAGCCCCCGGACAGGGCCCGGAGATACGCAGTATTTT
15	TRBV12-5	TRBJ1-2	-	TRBD1	CASGLGGQGADGYTF	TGTGCTAGTGGTTTGGGAGGACAGGGTGCGGATGGCTACACCTTC
15	TRBV11-2	TRBJ1-2	-	-	CASSLGAGRKYGYTF	TGTGCCAGCAGCTTAGGGGCGGGACGGAAGTATGGCTACACCTTC
15	TRBV6-5	TRBJ2-3	-	TRBD2	CASGLAGGSTDTQYF	TGTGCCAGCGGCTTAGCGGGGGGAAGCACAGATACGCAGTATTTT
13	TRBV7-3	TRBJ2-7	-	-	CASSPGPAYEQYF	TGTGCCAGCAGCCCGGGGCCCGCCTACGAGCAGTACTTC
13	TRBV4-1	TRBJ2-7	-	-	CASSQESADEQYF	TGCGCCAGCAGCCAAGAATCCGCGGACGAGCAGTACTTC
16	TRBV6-6	TRBJ1-3	few	TRBD1	CASSSLDREYGNTIYF	TGTGCCAGCAGTTCCCTCGACAGGGAATATGGAAACACCATATATTTT
15	TRBV19	TRBJ1-4	-	-	CASSSKGTRNEKLFF	TGTGCCAGTAGCTCTAAGGGGACACGTAATGAAAAACTGTTTTTT
13	TRBV21-1	TRBJ2-7	-	-	CASSKSRDYEQYF	TGTGCCAGCTCAAAGTCCAGGGACTACGAGCAGTACTTC
16	TRBV9	TRBJ2-3	-	TRBD1	CASSPRQGAVTDTQYF	TGTGCCAGCAGCCCCCGACAGGGGGCGGTCACAGATACGCAGTATTTT
15	TRBV7-8	TRBJ2-7	-	-	CASSESRRPTYEQYF	TGTGCCAGCAGCGAGAGCAGGAGGCCTACCTACGAGCAGTACTTC
14	TRBV9	TRBJ2-3	-	TRBD2	CASSLGTSGDTQYF	TGTGCCAGCAGCCTGGGGACTAGCGGAGATACGCAGTATTTT
15	TRBV18	TRBJ2-1	-	TRBD2	CASSPGGSSYNEQFF	TGTGCCAGCTCACCGGGGGGGAGCTCCTACAATGAGCAGTTCTTC
17	TRBV5-8	TRBJ1-2	-	TRBD1	CASSLVYAFDRGEGYTF	TGTGCCAGCAGCTTGGTATATGCGTTCGACAGGGGAGAGGGCTACACCTTC
14	TRBV6-4	TRBJ2-3	-	TRBD2	CASSGGGATDTQYF	TGTGCCAGCAGTGGCGGGGGGGCCACAGATACGCAGTATTTT
14	TRBV6-1	TRBJ2-1	-	TRBD1	CASSGGTGGNEQFF	TGTGCCAGCAGCGGAGGGACAGGGGGGAATGAGCAGTTCTTC
14	TRBV2	TRBJ2-1	-	-	CASGPGGYHNEQFF	TGTGCCAGCGGACCGGGGGGCTACCACAATGAGCAGTTCTTC
17	TRBV14	TRBJ1-4	-	-	CASSQIKDWDGGEKLFF	TGTGCCAGCAGCCAGATTAAAGACTGGGACGGTGGGGAAAAACTGTTTTTT
14	TRBV5-1	TRBJ2-3	-	-	CASSLAYGADTQYF	TGCGCCAGCAGCTTGGCTTACGGAGCGGATACGCAGTATTTT
13	TRBV29-1	TRBJ2-7	-	-	CSVRDGSSYEQYF	TGCAGCGTGAGGGATGGGAGCTCCTACGAGCAGTACTTC
12	TRBV29-1	TRBJ1-2	once	-	CSVVSIFYGYTF	TGCAGCGTTGTCTCTATCTTCTATGGCTACACCTTC
13	TRBV5-1	TRBJ2-3	-	-	CASSFLGTDTQYF	TGCGCCAGCAGCTTCCTAGGTACAGATACGCAGTATTTT
15	TRBV7-2	TRBJ2-7	-	TRBD2	CASSRTSGGSYEQYF	TGTGCCAGCAGCCGGACTAGCGGGGGTTCCTACGAGCAGTACTTC
15	TRBV11-2	TRBJ2-5	-	-	CAGSLDPWLQETQYF	TGTGCCGGCAGCTTAGACCCATGGCTTCAAGAGACCCAGTACTTC
14	TRBV14	TRBJ2-7	-	-	CASSQGIAPYEQYF	TGTGCCAGCAGCCAGGGGATAGCTCCCTACGAGCAGTACTTC
17	TRBV4-3	TRBJ2-5	once	TRBD2	CASSQGETSAEEETQYF	TGCGCCAGCAGCCAAGGGGAGACTAGCGCGGAGGAAGAGACCCAGTACTTC
14	TRBV7-2	TRBJ2-3	-	-	CASSLYTYTDTQYF	TGTGCCAGCAGCTTATATACTTACACAGATACGCAGTATTTT
16	TRBV19	TRBJ2-3	-	TRBD2	CASSIALAGGGDTQYF	TGTGCCAGTAGTATAGCTCTAGCGGGGGGCGGGGATACGCAGTATTTT
12	TRBV18	TRBJ1-5	-	-	CASSTGEGAQHF	TGTGCCAGCTCGACGGGGGAGGGGGCCCAGCATTTT
14	TRBV5-6	TRBJ1-1	-	-	CASSLSGENTEAFF	TGTGCCAGCAGCTTGTCAGGGGAGAACACTGAAGCTTTCTTT
16	TRBV19	TRBJ1-4	-	TRBD1	CASTKTGARGYEKLFF	TGTGCCAGTACCAAGACAGGGGCTAGGGGGTACGAAAAACTGTTTTTT
12	TRBV7-2	TRBJ1-2	-	-	CASSLGGDGYTF	TGTGCCAGCAGCTTAGGGGGTGACGGCTACACCTTC
16	TRBV6-6	TRBJ2-7	-	-	CASTHWDIFLGYEQYF	TGTGCCAGCACCCACTGGGACATCTTCTTGGGGTACGAGCAGTACTTC
16	TRBV11-2	TRBJ2-2	-	TRBD1	CASSLPETGYTGELFF	TGTGCCAGCAGCTTACCCGAGACAGGGTACACCGGGGAGCTGTTTTTT